Listed here is a single T cell receptor (beta chain). Its antigen is still unknown. The CDR3 spans 14 residues. Germline V lookup: CDR1 MNHNY, CDR2 SVGAGI (reference sequence). Trimming removed 4 bases at V and 3 bases at J, with 9 bases between. Time point: baseline, week 1 (first vaccination visit). Treatment given: pre-vaccination baseline after standard-of-care therapy. This entry is derived from a study of a mutant IDH1 vaccine in newly diagnosed glioma. Background on the study: Standard pretreatment was either radiotherapy, temozolomide, or, for most, radiochemotherapy with temozolomide.

Whole-study findings and limits: Among top peripheral T cell clonotypes, changes seemed unrelated to pseudoprogression.

TCRdb keeps only in-frame clones here, not all; method: immunoSEQ multiplex PCR. The sample lists 30,000 to 40,000 clones, around nine tenths occurring once. The sequenced sample was PBMCs, obtained from a glioma patient treated with radiotherapy, temozolomide or both. The chain links TRBV6-6 to TRBJ1-4, with D unresolved. The sequence was collected from a man aged 18 to 29 with glioma. The DNA for the CDR3 is TGTGCCAGCAGTTTCGGAACTCCTAATGAAAAACTGTTTTTT. Its translation: CASSFGTPNEKLFF.